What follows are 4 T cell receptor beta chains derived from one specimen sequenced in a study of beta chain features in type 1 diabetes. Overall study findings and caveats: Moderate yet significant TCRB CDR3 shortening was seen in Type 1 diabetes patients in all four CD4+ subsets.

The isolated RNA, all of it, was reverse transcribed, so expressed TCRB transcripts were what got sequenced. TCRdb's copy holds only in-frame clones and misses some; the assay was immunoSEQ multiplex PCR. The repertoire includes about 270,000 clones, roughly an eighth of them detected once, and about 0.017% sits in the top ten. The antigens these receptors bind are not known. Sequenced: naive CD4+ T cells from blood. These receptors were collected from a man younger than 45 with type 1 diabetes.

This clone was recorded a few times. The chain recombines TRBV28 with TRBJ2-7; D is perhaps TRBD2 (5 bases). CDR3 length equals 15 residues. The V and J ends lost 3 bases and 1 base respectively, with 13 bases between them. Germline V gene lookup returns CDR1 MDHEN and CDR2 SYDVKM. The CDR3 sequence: CASSLEVGYSYEQYF. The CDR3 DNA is TGTGCCAGCAGTTTGGAGGTGGGCTATTCCTACGAGCAGTACTTC.

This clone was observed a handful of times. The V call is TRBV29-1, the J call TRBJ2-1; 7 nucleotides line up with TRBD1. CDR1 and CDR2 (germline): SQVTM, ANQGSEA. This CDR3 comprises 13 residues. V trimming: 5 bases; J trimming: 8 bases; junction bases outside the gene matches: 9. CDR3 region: CSVPGQAWDEQFF. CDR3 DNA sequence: TGCAGCGTTCCAGGACAGGCGTGGGATGAGCAGTTCTTC.

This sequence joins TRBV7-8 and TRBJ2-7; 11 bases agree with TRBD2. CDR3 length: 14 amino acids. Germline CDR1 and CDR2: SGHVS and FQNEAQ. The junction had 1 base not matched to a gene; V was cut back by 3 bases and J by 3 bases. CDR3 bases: TGTGCCAGCAGCTTGGGACTAGCGGACTACGAGCAGTACTTC. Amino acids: CASSLGLADYEQYF.

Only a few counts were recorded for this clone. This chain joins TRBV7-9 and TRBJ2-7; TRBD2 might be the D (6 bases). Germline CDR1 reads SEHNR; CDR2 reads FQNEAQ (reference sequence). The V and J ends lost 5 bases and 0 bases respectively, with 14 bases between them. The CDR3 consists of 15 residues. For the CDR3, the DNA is TGTGCCAGCAGCGCGCGGGACTTGAGCTCCTACGAGCAGTACTTC. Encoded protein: CASSARDLSSYEQYF.